What follows are 29 T cell receptor beta chains derived from one specimen sequenced in a study of blood T cell repertoires in COVID-19. Profiling relied on immunoSEQ multiplex PCR, and the TCRdb table lists in-frame clones only, not all of them. The sample holds 250,000 or so clones, 75% to 95% seen once. Source material: PBMCs or T cells enriched from blood (not recorded which). The receptors stem from a man aged 35-49 years who had been exposed to COVID-19.

The chain employs TRBV7-3 and TRBJ2-7; 8 nucleotides line up with TRBD2. This CDR3 has 15 amino acids. V was pared by 3 bases and J by 1 base, with 5 bases of the junction left unmatched. CDR1 and CDR2 from the germline V gene are SGHTA and FQGTGA. The CDR3 spells CASSLLAGTSYEQYF. The CDR3 bases are TGTGCCAGCAGCTTGTTAGCGGGAACATCCTACGAGCAGTACTTC.

As to this clone: A read error may account for a junction end that differs from germline. The chain combines TRBV5-6 with TRBJ1-1; 12 nucleotides match TRBD1. The CDR3 is 14 amino acids. The germline gives CDR1 SGHDT, CDR2 YYEEEE. As DNA, the CDR3 is TGTGCCAGCAGCTTGCTGGGACAGGGGGCTGAGGCTTTCTTT. Translating gives CASSLLGQGAEAFF.

The chain joins TRBV7-6 to TRBJ1-2; 12 bases agree with TRBD1. From germline, CDR1 is SGHVS and CDR2 FNYEAQ. The CDR3 contains 16 residues. The J segment lost 7 bases and the V segment lost 5 bases, leaving 11 bases of the junction unmatched. The CDR3 here is CASSPEPGQGARGYTF. DNA for the CDR3: TGTGCCAGCAGCCCAGAACCGGGACAGGGGGCTCGTGGCTACACCTTC.

V gene TRBV19 combines with J gene TRBJ2-1, with 11 bases aligning to TRBD2. Germline loops: CDR1 LNHDA, CDR2 SQIVND (reference sequence). Losses at the gene ends were 3 bases for V and 8 bases for J; bases not matched to a gene: 12. The CDR3 covers 17 residues. The CDR3 sequence is CASSMSASGRRAHEQFF. The DNA for the CDR3 is TGTGCCAGTAGTATGAGTGCTAGCGGGAGGCGCGCTCATGAGCAGTTCTTC.

The V and J genes are TRBV7-9 and TRBJ2-2; possible D gene TRBD1, 5 bases. The ends were cut back, 1 base at V and 8 bases at J, with 8 bases in the middle. The germline V gene encodes CDR1 SEHNR and CDR2 FQNEAQ (reference sequence). This CDR3 has 13 residues. The CDR3 reads CASSLGGLGELFF. CDR3 DNA sequence: TGTGCCAGCAGCTTAGGGGGCCTGGGGGAGCTGTTTTTT. Drawing the rest from reference TRBV7-9 and TRBJ2-2, the complete variable domain is DTGVSQNPRHKITKRGQNVTFRCDPISEHNRLYWYRQTLGQGPEFLTYFQNEAQLEKSRLLSDRFSAERPKGSFSTLEIQRTEQGDSAMYLCASSLGGLGELFFGEGSRLTVL.

The chain recombines TRBV28 with TRBJ2-3, with D possibly TRBD1 on 6 matching bases. CDR3 size: 15 residues. V was clipped by 10 bases and J by 0 bases, with 17 bases between them. Per germline, CDR1 MDHEN and CDR2 SYDVKM. CDR3 loop: CATAYRDASTDTQYF. In DNA, the CDR3 is TGTGCCACCGCGTACAGGGATGCTAGCACAGATACGCAGTATTTT.

A single count supports this clone. V gene TRBV5-6 combines with J gene TRBJ2-7; tentatively, D is TRBD1 (6 bases). The V end was cut by 4 bases, the J end by 6 bases, with 20 bases between. Per the germline V gene, CDR1 is SGHDT and CDR2 is YYEEEE. The length of the CDR3 is 15 residues. The chain's CDR3 is CASSVRDTYEVEQYF. The CDR3, as DNA: TGTGCCAGCAGCGTCCGGGACACCTACGAGGTCGAGCAGTACTTC.

Only one count was recorded for this clone. CDR3 DNA sequence: TGTGCCAGCAGCCCCCCATTGGGCCGAAACTATGGCTACACCTTC. Translating it yields CASSPPLGRNYGYTF. The V call is TRBV7-2, the J call TRBJ1-2; unclear D gene. Germline-derived CDR1 and CDR2 are SGHTA and FQGNSA. The CDR3 runs to 15 residues. Trimming stripped 5 bases from V and 2 bases from J, with 15 bases between. The full variable domain, rest sourced from reference TRBV7-2 and TRBJ1-2, is GAGVSQSPSNKVTEKGKDVELRCDPISGHTALYWYRQSLGQGLEFLIYFQGNSAPDKSGLPSDRFSAERTGGSVSTLTIQRTQQEDSAVYLCASSPPLGRNYGYTFGSGTRLTVV.

On this clone: The junction does not match germline at one end; this may be a read error. The chain recombines TRBV11-2 with TRBJ2-1; D perhaps matches TRBD2 (6 bases). Germline V lookup: CDR1 SGHAT, CDR2 FQNNGV. This CDR3 comprises 12 residues. The CDR3 protein is CASSFGDSSLIF. For the CDR3, the DNA is TGTGCCAGCAGCTTTGGGGACTCCTCATTGATCTTC.

V gene TRBV7-3 combines with J gene TRBJ2-1; the match to TRBD1 covers 10 bases. This CDR3 contains 15 residues. CDR1 and CDR2 from the germline V gene are SGHTA and FQGTGA. V lost 5 bases, J lost 6 bases, and 7 bases stayed unmatched. CDR3 sequence: CASSDSGTGVNEQFF. In DNA, the CDR3 is TGTGCCAGCAGCGATTCCGGGACAGGGGTCAATGAGCAGTTCTTC.

V is TRBV5-1 and J is TRBJ1-5; D gene uncertain. This CDR3 is 15 amino acids long. Trimming stripped 4 bases from V and 5 bases from J, with 16 bases between. Germline V gene sequence: CDR1 SGHRS, CDR2 YFSETQ. This CDR3 is CASSLGPSGDQPQHF. The DNA for the CDR3 is TGCGCCAGCAGCCTAGGACCCAGCGGAGATCAGCCCCAGCATTTT.

This sequence joins TRBV19 and TRBJ2-7; 14 nucleotides line up with TRBD2. This CDR3 region has 17 residues. The V and J ends lost 5 bases and 6 bases, in that order; junction bases with no gene match: 12. The V gene's germline CDR1 is LNHDA and CDR2 SQIVND (reference sequence). CDR3 sequence (DNA): TGTGCCAGTAGTCCTACCGGGACTAGCGGGAGTTTTAGCGAGCAGTACTTC. The encoded protein is CASSPTGTSGSFSEQYF.

This clone has only a few counts. The V gene is TRBV9, the J gene TRBJ1-1; tentative D call: TRBD1 (5 bases). Germline V lookup: CDR1 SGDLS, CDR2 YYNGEE. The CDR3 runs 13 residues. V shed 0 bases and J shed 3 bases, with 6 bases lying between them. CDR3 coding DNA: TGTGCCAGCAGCGTAGCGACAGACACTGAAGCTTTCTTT. It codes for CASSVATDTEAFF.

This clone appeared once. The chain employs TRBV27 and TRBJ1-1, with a tentative D call TRBD1 (5 bases). The CDR3 loop spans 14 amino acids. V was pared by 6 bases and J by 0 bases, with 11 bases between. The germline V gene encodes CDR1 MNHEY and CDR2 SMNVEV (reference sequence). CDR3 bases: TGTGCCAGCAGCCCATCAGGGATGAACACTGAAGCTTTCTTT. As protein: CASSPSGMNTEAFF.

The rearrangement links TRBV11-3 to TRBJ2-2; 7 nucleotides align to TRBD2. This CDR3 region has 16 residues. Trimming cost V 4 bases and J 2 bases; bases outside gene matches: 7. Germline V gene sequence: CDR1 SGHNT, CDR2 YENEEA. This CDR3 reads CASSSAGVGNTGELFF. DNA for the CDR3: TGTGCCAGCAGCTCCGCGGGAGTAGGAAACACCGGGGAGCTGTTTTTT.

The chain carries TRBV7-3 and TRBJ2-2; D unclear. Between the trimmed V and J ends, which lost 5 bases and 4 bases, there was a span of 5 bases. The CDR3 contains 12 residues. Germline V gene data show CDR1 as SGHTA and CDR2 as FQGTGA. Here the CDR3 reads CASSTITGELFF. Written as DNA, the CDR3 is TGTGCCAGCAGCACTATCACCGGGGAGCTGTTTTTT.

The chain links TRBV5-4 to TRBJ1-1; D may be TRBD1 (6 bases). V was shortened by 5 bases and J by 4 bases, with 12 bases between the two germline ends. Germline CDR1 SGHNT, CDR2 YYREEE (reference sequence). The CDR3 totals 13 residues. The CDR3 nucleotides are TGTGCCAGCAGTTTTATACAGGGCACTGAAGCTTTCTTT. This gives the protein CASSFIQGTEAFF.

In its sample, this clone was seen once. This sequence joins TRBV29-1 and TRBJ2-1, with 7 nucleotides matching TRBD2. Germline CDR1 reads SQVTM; CDR2 reads ANQGSEA. The V and J ends lost 3 bases and 6 bases, in that order; junction bases with no gene match: 11. CDR3 size: 15 residues. This CDR3 is CSVDAKRDMSNEQFF. The CDR3 nucleotides are TGCAGCGTTGATGCCAAGCGGGATATGAGCAATGAGCAGTTCTTC.

This clone was counted a single time. The chain joins TRBV28 to TRBJ1-2, with a weak D call TRBD1 (5 bases). This CDR3 has 17 residues. The V gene's germline CDR1 is MDHEN and CDR2 SYDVKM. The V end lost 3 bases, the J end lost 4 bases, and 21 bases lay between the germline ends. The CDR3: CASSLYPGRHGGYGYTF. The CDR3 coding sequence is TGTGCCAGCAGTTTGTACCCAGGGAGGCATGGTGGCTATGGCTACACCTTC.

The chain joins TRBV7-6 to TRBJ2-1; 9 bases are shared with TRBD1. V lost 5 bases to trimming and J lost 5 bases; unmatched junction nucleotides: 13. CDR1 and CDR2 from the germline V gene are SGHVS and FNYEAQ. The CDR3 runs to 17 residues. CDR3 sequence (DNA): TGTGCCAGCAGCCCCTACGGGGGGACAGGGATAGACAATGAGCAGTTCTTC. Translation: CASSPYGGTGIDNEQFF.

The V call is TRBV7-8, the J call TRBJ2-4; D is unclear. Germline loops: CDR1 SGHVS, CDR2 FQNEAQ. This CDR3 spans 16 amino acids. V was shortened by 5 bases and J by 0 bases, with 14 bases between the two germline ends. CDR3 residues: CASSHRGTVAKNIQYF. For the CDR3, the DNA is TGTGCCAGCAGCCACCGCGGCACCGTAGCCAAAAACATTCAGTACTTC.

The chain's CDR3 is CASRTRDRAEKLFF. Here the CDR3 DNA reads TGTGCCAGCAGGACCCGGGACAGGGCTGAAAAACTGTTTTTT. The V call is TRBV2, the J call TRBJ1-4; TRBD1 agrees at 9 bases. Looked up from germline, CDR1 is SNHLY and CDR2 is FYNNEI. Trimming cost V 6 bases and J 7 bases; bases outside gene matches: 6. The CDR3 has 14 amino acids.

For this clone: Additional DNA sequences in this sample encode the identical CDR3. The genes are TRBV19 and TRBJ1-1, with D hard to call. Trimming pared 3 bases from V and 0 bases from J, leaving 5 bases between. Germline V gene data show CDR1 as LNHDA and CDR2 as SQIVND (reference sequence). The CDR3 runs 13 residues. The CDR3 sequence: CASSISMNTEAFF. CDR3 nucleotides: TGTGCCAGTAGTATTTCCATGAACACTGAAGCTTTCTTT.

This clone was seen only once. The genes are TRBV27 and TRBJ2-7; TRBD2 is a possible D gene (5 bases). V lost 7 bases and J 6 bases, leaving 16 bases between the germline ends. The CDR3 covers 13 residues. In germline, CDR1 is MNHEY, CDR2 SMNVEV (reference sequence). CDR3 sequence reads: CASKEGAAREQYF. The DNA of the CDR3 is TGTGCCAGCAAAGAGGGAGCGGCTCGCGAGCAGTACTTC.

This chain joins TRBV5-1 and TRBJ1-2; the D is unclear. V lost 2 bases and J lost 3, with 20 bases in between. The CDR3 length is 17 residues. Germline CDR1 is SGHRS and CDR2 is YFSETQ. The CDR3 region is CASSLQLGGGLDYGYTF. DNA for the CDR3: TGCGCCAGCAGCTTACAACTTGGAGGAGGCCTCGACTATGGCTACACCTTC.

This clone was counted only a few times. The CDR3 bases are TGTGCCAGCAGCTTGGCCGGGAGGGGGGCTCGCAATCAGCCCCAGCATTTT. Translation gives CASSLAGRGARNQPQHF. The rearrangement joins TRBV5-6 to TRBJ1-5; tentatively, D is TRBD1 (6 bases). With 0 bases removed from V and 2 bases from J, the gap between germline ends came to 15 bases. Germline CDR1 reads SGHDT; CDR2 reads YYEEEE. The CDR3 sequence is 17 residues long. The whole variable domain, filled in from reference TRBV5-6 and TRBJ1-5, reads DAGVTQSPTHLIKTRGQQVTLRCSPKSGHDTVSWYQQALGQGPQFIFQYYEEEERQRGNFPDRFSGHQFPNYSSELNVNALLLGDSALYLCASSLAGRGARNQPQHFGDGTRLSIL.

This chain links TRBV28 with TRBJ2-3; maybe TRBD2 (6 bases). V dropped 5 bases and J dropped 2 bases, with 14 bases sitting between them. The germline CDR1 and CDR2 sequences are MDHEN and SYDVKM. The CDR3 contains 15 residues. The CDR3 nucleotides are TGTGCCAGCAGTGGACTATATCTCAACACAGATACGCAGTATTTT. As protein: CASSGLYLNTDTQYF.

In this sample, this clone turned up a few times. The V call is TRBV11-3, the J call TRBJ1-3, with D uncertain. Germline CDR1 and CDR2: SGHNT and YENEEA. Trimming shortened V by 2 bases and J by 0 bases, and 5 bases separated the two germline ends. The CDR3 has 14 residues. CDR3 coding DNA: TGTGCCAGCAGCTTATCCGGCTCTGGAAACACCATATATTTT. It encodes CASSLSGSGNTIYF.

The chain is built from TRBV2 and TRBJ1-2; 8 bases fit TRBD1. Losses at the gene ends were 5 bases for V and 8 bases for J; bases not matched to a gene: 7. Per the germline V gene, CDR1 is SNHLY and CDR2 is FYNNEI. The CDR3 is 13 residues long. CDR3 sequence reads: CASSTLGQGGYTF. The CDR3, as DNA: TGTGCCAGCAGTACATTAGGACAGGGAGGCTACACCTTC.